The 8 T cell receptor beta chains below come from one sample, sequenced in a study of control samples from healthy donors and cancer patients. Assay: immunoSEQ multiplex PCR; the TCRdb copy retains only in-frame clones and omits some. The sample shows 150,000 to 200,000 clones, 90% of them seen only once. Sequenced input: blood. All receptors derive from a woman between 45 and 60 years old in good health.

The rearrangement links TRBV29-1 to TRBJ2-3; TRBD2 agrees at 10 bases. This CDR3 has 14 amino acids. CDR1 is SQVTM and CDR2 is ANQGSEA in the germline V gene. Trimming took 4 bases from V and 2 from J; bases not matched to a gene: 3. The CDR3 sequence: CSVGAGGFTDTQYF. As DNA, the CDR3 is TGCAGCGTTGGAGCGGGGGGGTTCACAGATACGCAGTATTTT.

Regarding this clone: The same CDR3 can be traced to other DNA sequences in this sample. CDR3 sequence (DNA): TGTGCCAGCAGCCTCACTCAGGGGAACACTGAAGCTTTCTTT. Translated: CASSLTQGNTEAFF. The rearrangement joins TRBV7-2 to TRBJ1-1; tentative D call: TRBD1 (5 bases). V shed 5 bases and J shed 1 base, with 11 bases lying between them. Germline V gene lookup returns CDR1 SGHTA and CDR2 FQGNSA. The CDR3 totals 14 residues.

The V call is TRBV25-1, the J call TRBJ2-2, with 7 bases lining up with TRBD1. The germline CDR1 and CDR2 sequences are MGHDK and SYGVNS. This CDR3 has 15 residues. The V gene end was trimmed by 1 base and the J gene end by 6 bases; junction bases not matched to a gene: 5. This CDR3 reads CASSESGGFAGELFF. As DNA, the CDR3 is TGTGCCAGCAGTGAATCAGGGGGATTTGCCGGGGAGCTGTTTTTT. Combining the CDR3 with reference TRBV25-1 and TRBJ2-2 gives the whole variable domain EADIYQTPRYLVIGTGKKITLECSQTMGHDKMYWYQQDPGMELHLIHYSYGVNSTEKGDLSSESTVSRIRTEHFPLTLESARPSHTSQYLCASSESGGFAGELFFGEGSRLTVL.

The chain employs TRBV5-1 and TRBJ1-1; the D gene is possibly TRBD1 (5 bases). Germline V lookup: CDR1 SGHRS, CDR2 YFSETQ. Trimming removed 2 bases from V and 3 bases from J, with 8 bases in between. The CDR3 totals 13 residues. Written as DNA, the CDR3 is TGCGCCAGCAGCTTCCAACAGGACACTGAAGCTTTCTTT. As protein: CASSFQQDTEAFF.

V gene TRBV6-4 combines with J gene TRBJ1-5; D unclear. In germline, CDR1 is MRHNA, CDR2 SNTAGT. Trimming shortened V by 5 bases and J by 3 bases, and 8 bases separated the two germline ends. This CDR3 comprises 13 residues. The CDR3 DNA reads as TGTGCCAGCAGTTACATGGTCAATCAGCCCCAGCATTTT. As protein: CASSYMVNQPQHF.

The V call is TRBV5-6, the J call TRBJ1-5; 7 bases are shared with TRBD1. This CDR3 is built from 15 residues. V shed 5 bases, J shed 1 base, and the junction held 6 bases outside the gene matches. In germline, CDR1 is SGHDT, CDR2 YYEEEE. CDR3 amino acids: CASSTRGTSNQPQHF. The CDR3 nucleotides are TGTGCCAGCAGTACCAGGGGGACCAGCAATCAGCCCCAGCATTTT.

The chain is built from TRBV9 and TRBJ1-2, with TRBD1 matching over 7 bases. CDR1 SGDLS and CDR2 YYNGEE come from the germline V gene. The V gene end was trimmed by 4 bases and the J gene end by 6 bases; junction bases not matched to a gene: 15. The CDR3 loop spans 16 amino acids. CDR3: CASSLEGGQTRNGYTF. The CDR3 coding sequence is TGTGCCAGCAGCTTGGAAGGGGGACAGACCCGTAATGGCTACACCTTC. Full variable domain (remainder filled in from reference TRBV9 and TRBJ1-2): DSGVTQTPKHLITATGQRVTLRCSPRSGDLSVYWYQQSLDQGLQFLIQYYNGEERAKGNILERFSAQQFPDLHSELNLSSLELGDSALYFCASSLEGGQTRNGYTFGSGTRLTVV.

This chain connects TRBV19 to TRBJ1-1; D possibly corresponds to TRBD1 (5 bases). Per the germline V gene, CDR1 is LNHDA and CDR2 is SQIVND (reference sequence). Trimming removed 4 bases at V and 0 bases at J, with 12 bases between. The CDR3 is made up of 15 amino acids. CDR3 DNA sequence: TGTGCCAGTAGTAGGGGGACCGTAGTGAACACTGAAGCTTTCTTT. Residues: CASSRGTVVNTEAFF.